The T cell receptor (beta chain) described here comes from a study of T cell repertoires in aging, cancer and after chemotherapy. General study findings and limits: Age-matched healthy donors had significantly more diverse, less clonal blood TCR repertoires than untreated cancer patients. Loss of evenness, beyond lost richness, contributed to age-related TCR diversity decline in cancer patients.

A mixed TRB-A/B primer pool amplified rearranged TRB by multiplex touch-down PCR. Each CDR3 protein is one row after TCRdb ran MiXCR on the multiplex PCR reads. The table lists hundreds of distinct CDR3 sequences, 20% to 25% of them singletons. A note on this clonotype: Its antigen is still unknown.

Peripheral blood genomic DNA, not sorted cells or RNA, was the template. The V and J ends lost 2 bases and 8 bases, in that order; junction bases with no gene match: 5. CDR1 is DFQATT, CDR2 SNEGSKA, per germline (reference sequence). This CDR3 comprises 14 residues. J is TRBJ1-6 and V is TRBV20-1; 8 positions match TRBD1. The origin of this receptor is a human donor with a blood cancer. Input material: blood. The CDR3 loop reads CSARQGASDSPLHF. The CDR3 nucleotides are TGCAGTGCTAGACAGGGGGCGTCCGATTCACCCCTCCACTTT.